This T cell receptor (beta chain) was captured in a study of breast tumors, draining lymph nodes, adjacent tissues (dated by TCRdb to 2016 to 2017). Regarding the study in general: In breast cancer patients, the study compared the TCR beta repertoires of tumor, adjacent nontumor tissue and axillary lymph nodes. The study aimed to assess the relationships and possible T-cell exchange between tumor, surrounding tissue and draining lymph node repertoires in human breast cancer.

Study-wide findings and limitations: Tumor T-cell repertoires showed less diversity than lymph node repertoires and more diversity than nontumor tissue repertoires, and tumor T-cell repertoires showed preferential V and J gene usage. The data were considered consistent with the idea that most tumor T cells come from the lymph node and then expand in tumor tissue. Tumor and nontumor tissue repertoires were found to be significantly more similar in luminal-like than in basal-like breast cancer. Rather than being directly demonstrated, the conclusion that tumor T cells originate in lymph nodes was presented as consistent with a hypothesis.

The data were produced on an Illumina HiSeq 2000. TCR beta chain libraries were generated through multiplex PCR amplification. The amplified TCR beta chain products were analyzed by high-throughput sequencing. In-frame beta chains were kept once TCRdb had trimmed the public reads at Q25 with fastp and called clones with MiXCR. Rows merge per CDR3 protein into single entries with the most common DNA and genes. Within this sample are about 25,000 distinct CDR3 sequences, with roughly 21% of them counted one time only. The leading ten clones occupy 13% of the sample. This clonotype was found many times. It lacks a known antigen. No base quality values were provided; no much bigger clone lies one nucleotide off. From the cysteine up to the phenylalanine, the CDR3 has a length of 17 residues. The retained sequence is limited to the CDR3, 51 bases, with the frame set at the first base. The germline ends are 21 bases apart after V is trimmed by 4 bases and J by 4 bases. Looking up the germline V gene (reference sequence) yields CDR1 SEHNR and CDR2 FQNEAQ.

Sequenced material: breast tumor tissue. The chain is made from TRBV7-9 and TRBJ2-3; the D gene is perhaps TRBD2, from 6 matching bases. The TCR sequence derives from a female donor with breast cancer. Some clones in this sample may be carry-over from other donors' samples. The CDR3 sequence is CASSSQTAGLAADTQYF. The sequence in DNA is TGTGCCAGCAGCTCCCAAACCGCGGGACTTGCTGCAGATACGCAGTATTTT.